This T cell receptor beta chain is drawn from a study of early T cells in non-severe SARS-CoV-2 infection. Study-wide context: Sequencing input comprised bulk RNA from unsorted whole blood; chain pairing was not available. Regarding the study as a whole: A preference for anti-spike CD8 responses marked VDJdb matching, which missed private and CD4 specificities.

CDR3 length: 14 residues. Germline V gene data show CDR1 as LNHDA and CDR2 as SQIVND (reference sequence). The V and J ends lost 4 bases and 4 bases respectively, with 12 bases between them. This clonotype occurred many times. Its matching antigen is unknown. Individually, cDNA molecules had unique molecular identifiers attached to them. MiXCR, applied by TCRdb to the 5' RACE reads, yields one record per CDR3 protein. The sample lists some 32,000 distinct CDR3 sequences; roughly 6.6% were seen once. Material: whole blood. This rearrangement joins TRBV19 to TRBJ2-3, with D unclear. The sequence came from an adult who was a healthcare worker with PCR-confirmed SARS-CoV-2 infection or an uninfected control (not recorded which). CDR3: CASSTGLGPDTQYF. CDR3 coding DNA: TGTGCCAGTAGTACCGGCCTAGGACCAGATACGCAGTATTTT.